This TCR beta chain is from a study of cytomegalovirus exposure and HLA in healthy donors. For the study at large: The 130 or so validation repertoires, a later analysis reported, used the same platform as the 600 to 700 repertoires from the first cohort. Findings and caveats of the study: The classifier, whose performance was assessed in both the original and validation cohorts, reportedly diagnosed cytomegalovirus status with high specificity and sensitivity. The tendency of first-cohort TCR clusters to co-occur in the 120 validation repertoires was the finding of a later analysis.

A word on this clone: Its antigen is undetermined.

The protocol was immunoSEQ multiplex PCR, while the TCRdb copy is restricted to in-frame clones and leaves out a portion. The data contain approximately 200,000 clones, roughly 80% of them singletons. Separate from the approximately 600-subject first cohort was the approximately 130-subject validation cohort, to which the donors belonged. Germline V CDR1 and CDR2: SNHLY, FYNNEI. This CDR3 spans 13 amino acids. V was trimmed by 8 bases and J by 0 bases, leaving 10 bases between them. The sequenced sample consisted of PBMCs. The rearrangement uses TRBV2 and TRBJ1-1; no definite D call. The TCR was taken from a man aged 18 to 30 in good health and CMV-seropositive. CDR3 nucleotides: TGTGCCAGCGTCGGGAGGATGAACACTGAAGCTTTCTTT. Residues: CASVGRMNTEAFF.